Detailed here is one TCR beta chain. The sample comes from a study of CD8 T cells in Susac syndrome. J gave up 7 bases and V 1 base, and 4 bases lay outside the gene matches. The CDR3 loop spans 15 amino acids. Per germline, CDR1 SNHLY and CDR2 FYNNEI. Random-hexamer reverse transcription was applied to roughly 0.45 to 1 ug RNA. TCRdb reanalysed the immunoSEQ multiplex PCR reads using MiXCR and keeps one entry per CDR3 protein. The sample holds about 130,000 distinct CDR3 sequences, more than 90% seen once. This receptor was identified in a human donor in good health. Input material: CD4+ T cells from PBMCs. The chain employs TRBV2 and TRBJ2-5, with 12 positions matching TRBD2. The CDR3 bases are TGTGCCAGCAGTGAAGGACTAGCGGGAGAGGTGACCCAGTACTTC. Its translation is CASSEGLAGEVTQYF.